One and the same sample provided the 22 T cell receptor beta chains below, sequenced in a study of shared clonotypes between healthy human individuals. The repertoire was sequenced with immunoSEQ multiplex PCR; TCRdb's copy has only in-frame clones and lacks some. The sample has fewer than 2.5 million clones, more than 85% seen once; the top ten hold more than 0.35%. Sequencing was done on a sample of naive CD4+ T cells from PBMCs. This sample's subset: CD45RA+ positively selected. All receptors derive from a man younger than 35 in good health. Some clones in this sample may be carry-over from other donors' samples.

The chain couples TRBV27 to TRBJ2-7; 9 positions agree with TRBD1. The CDR3 runs to 15 residues. The ends lost 6 bases at V and 2 bases at J; junction bases unmatched: 8. Germline V lookup: CDR1 MNHEY, CDR2 SMNVEV (reference sequence). CDR3 in amino acids: CASRRPGQGTYEQYF. The CDR3, as DNA: TGTGCCAGCAGGAGACCGGGACAGGGTACCTACGAGCAGTACTTC.

This chain joins TRBV25-1 and TRBJ2-2, with a weak D call TRBD2 (6 bases). The germline V gene encodes CDR1 MGHDK and CDR2 SYGVNS. V dropped 0 bases and J dropped 0 bases, with 8 bases sitting between them. CDR3 length: 16 amino acids. The CDR3, as DNA: TGTGCCAGCAGTGAATACGGGGGACCGAACACCGGGGAGCTGTTTTTT. This sequence encodes CASSEYGGPNTGELFF.

This chain uses TRBV2 with TRBJ1-3, with D possibly being TRBD1 (5 bases). From germline, CDR1 is SNHLY and CDR2 FYNNEI. The CDR3 runs 16 residues. V was cut by 5 bases and J by 0 bases, with 14 bases left in between. Here the CDR3 reads CASSSNRPTSGNTIYF. The DNA of the CDR3 is TGTGCCAGCAGTTCTAACAGGCCGACCTCTGGAAACACCATATATTTT.

As DNA, the CDR3 is TGCGCCAGCAGGTACGCGGGACAGGGCAATGGCTACACCTTC. This translates into CASRYAGQGNGYTF. The rearrangement joins TRBV5-1 to TRBJ1-2, with 9 positions matching TRBD1. In germline, CDR1 is SGHRS, CDR2 YFSETQ. CDR3 size: 14 residues. V was pared by 5 bases and J by 6 bases, with 8 bases of the junction left unmatched.

The CDR3 sequence is CASSRWTGGGTDTQYF. CDR3 nucleotides: TGCGCCAGCAGCAGATGGACAGGGGGAGGCACAGATACGCAGTATTTT. This chain joins TRBV5-1 and TRBJ2-3, with 10 bases aligning to TRBD1. The CDR3 spans 16 residues. Germline assignment: CDR1 SGHRS and CDR2 YFSETQ. Losses at the gene ends were 4 bases for V and 1 base for J; bases not matched to a gene: 6.

J is TRBJ2-2 and V is TRBV5-1; unclear D gene. Germline V CDR1 and CDR2: SGHRS, YFSETQ. Trimming took 0 bases from V and 6 from J, leaving 6 bases between them. This CDR3 region has 13 residues. CDR3 residues: CASSLEEAGELFF. Here the CDR3 DNA reads TGCGCCAGCAGCTTGGAAGAAGCCGGGGAGCTGTTTTTT.

The chain uses TRBV9 and TRBJ1-2, with TRBD1 matching 7 bases. This CDR3 has 14 amino acids. J gave up 8 bases and V 4 bases, and 11 bases lay outside the gene matches. The germline V gene encodes CDR1 SGDLS and CDR2 YYNGEE. The CDR3 nucleotides read TGTGCCAGCAGCCTCGACCGGGACAGATGGGGCTACACCTTC. Protein: CASSLDRDRWGYTF.

The chain uses TRBV6-4 and TRBJ1-2, with D uncertain. The CDR3 sequence is 16 residues long. V lost 0 bases to trimming and J lost 1 base, with 12 bases between them. Germline V gene data show CDR1 as MRHNA and CDR2 as SNTAGT. The CDR3 sequence is CASSDSGSPSNYGYTF. CDR3 in DNA: TGTGCCAGCAGTGACTCCGGGAGCCCAAGTAACTATGGCTACACCTTC.

A few counts support this clone. V gene TRBV19 combines with J gene TRBJ2-4; D call uncertain. Germline CDR1 and CDR2: LNHDA and SQIVND (reference sequence). With 4 bases removed from V and 0 bases from J, the gap between germline ends came to 10 bases. This CDR3 comprises 15 residues. This CDR3 reads CASSSEPLAKNIQYF. CDR3 nucleotide sequence: TGTGCCAGTAGTAGTGAACCGCTAGCCAAAAACATTCAGTACTTC.

The chain has TRBV28 and TRBJ2-4; the D is unclear. CDR1 and CDR2 (germline): MDHEN, SYDVKM. This CDR3 has 12 amino acids. V lost 6 bases and J 4 bases, leaving 7 bases between the germline ends. The CDR3 sequence: CASRQEKNIQYF. DNA for the CDR3: TGTGCCAGCAGGCAGGAGAAAAACATTCAGTACTTC.

This clone was observed a single time. The J gene is TRBJ2-5, the V gene TRBV6-1; TRBD2 might be the D (5 bases). Germline V lookup: CDR1 MNHNS, CDR2 SASEGT. Trimming pared 3 bases from V and 4 bases from J, leaving 9 bases between. The CDR3 is 13 amino acids. The CDR3 sequence is CASSDLRGETQYF. CDR3 sequence (DNA): TGTGCCAGCAGTGACCTTCGGGGAGAGACCCAGTACTTC.

This clone was counted a single time. This chain connects TRBV7-9 to TRBJ2-1; D is ambiguous. Trimming removed 1 base from V and 15 bases from J, with 13 bases in between. The CDR3 runs 12 residues. CDR1 SEHNR and CDR2 FQNEAQ come from the germline V gene (reference sequence). The CDR3 reads CASSLGVGSGFF. DNA for the CDR3: TGTGCCAGCAGCTTAGGGGTGGGATCGGGGTTCTTC.

This chain joins TRBV19 and TRBJ2-2; 8 bases map to TRBD1. Trimming took 6 bases from V and 1 from J; bases not matched to a gene: 10. CDR3 size: 17 residues. The V gene's germline CDR1 is LNHDA and CDR2 SQIVND (reference sequence). CDR3 DNA: TGTGCCAGTAGCCGATCATACAGGGGGTGGAACACCGGGGAGCTGTTTTTT. Translating it yields CASSRSYRGWNTGELFF.

This sequence joins TRBV4-1 and TRBJ2-1, with 12 bases matching TRBD2. The CDR3 is 14 residues long. The germline gives CDR1 MGHRA, CDR2 YSYEKL. V shed 7 bases and J 16 bases; nucleotides not matched to a gene: 14. DNA of the CDR3: TGCGCCAGCAACCTTGTTACCGGACTAGCGGGATTTTTCTTC. The encoded protein is CASNLVTGLAGFFF.

The rearrangement links TRBV19 to TRBJ1-1; the D gene is possibly TRBD1 (6 bases). Trimming took 7 bases from V and 1 from J, leaving 16 bases between them. This CDR3 spans 15 amino acids. The germline CDR1 and CDR2 sequences are LNHDA and SQIVND (reference sequence). CDR3 protein: CASNMGTTGNTEAFF. CDR3 sequence (DNA): TGTGCCAGTAATATGGGGACGACAGGGAACACTGAAGCTTTCTTT.

The J gene is TRBJ1-1, the V gene TRBV5-1; D is unclear. The germline V and J ends were trimmed by 0 bases and 0 bases, with 12 bases remaining between them. CDR1 SGHRS and CDR2 YFSETQ come from the germline V gene. This CDR3 spans 16 amino acids. DNA of the CDR3: TGCGCCAGCAGCTTGGCCGGCCCAGCGGTGAACACTGAAGCTTTCTTT. Translated, it gives CASSLAGPAVNTEAFF.

A note on this clone: This could be a read error, since a much larger clone is one nucleotide away. This chain joins TRBV7-3 and TRBJ2-3, with TRBD2 as a possible D gene (6 bases). Between the trimmed V and J ends, which lost 3 bases and 5 bases, there was a span of 6 bases. CDR3 length: 12 amino acids. Per germline, CDR1 SGHTA and CDR2 FQGTGA. CDR3 bases: TGTGCCAGCAGCTTCGGGGGAGATACGCAGTATTTT. Its translation: CASSFGGDTQYF.

The CDR3 loop is CASSLRDRGKNIQYF. The DNA for the CDR3 is TGTGCCAGTAGCCTTCGGGACAGGGGGAAAAACATTCAGTACTTC. The V and J genes are TRBV19 and TRBJ2-4; 11 nucleotides match TRBD1. CDR3 length: 15 residues. Germline CDR1 reads LNHDA; CDR2 reads SQIVND (reference sequence). The junction had 5 bases not matched to a gene; V was cut back by 6 bases and J by 4 bases.

The V gene is TRBV18, the J gene TRBJ2-1; 8 nucleotides line up with TRBD2. This CDR3 has 15 amino acids. Trimming at V came to 0 bases and at J to 9 bases, leaving 7 bases not matched to a gene. In germline, CDR1 is KGHSH, CDR2 LQKENI. CDR3: CASSPPGLERLEQFF. The CDR3 DNA reads as TGTGCCAGCTCACCACCGGGACTAGAGAGGCTTGAGCAGTTCTTC. The entire variable domain, with the rest obtained from reference TRBV18 and TRBJ2-1, is as follows: NAGVMQNPRHLVRRRGQEARLRCSPMKGHSHVYWYRQLPEEGLKFMVYLQKENIIDESGMPKERFSAEFPKEGPSILRIQQVVRGDSAAYFCASSPPGLERLEQFFGPGTRLTVL.

The table lists this clone with a few counts. The CDR3 DNA sequence: TGTGCCAGTTGGGGGGACAGTAGGAACTATGGCTACACCTTC. This gives the protein CASWGDSRNYGYTF. V gene TRBV19 combines with J gene TRBJ1-2; 7 bases line up with TRBD1. Trimming at V came to 8 bases and at J to 2 bases, leaving 8 bases not matched to a gene. CDR3 size: 14 residues. Germline CDR1 and CDR2: LNHDA and SQIVND (reference sequence).

The chain is built from TRBV27 and TRBJ2-3; D gene ambiguous. Between the trimmed V and J ends, which lost 5 bases and 11 bases, there was a span of 23 bases. Germline V lookup: CDR1 MNHEY, CDR2 SMNVEV (reference sequence). CDR3 length: 15 residues. For the CDR3, the DNA is TGTGCCAGCAGTGATGTGACGGTCGCGCGCTTGAGGCAGTATTTT. It encodes CASSDVTVARLRQYF.

V gene TRBV2 combines with J gene TRBJ2-5, with a tentative D call TRBD1 (6 bases). The better agreement between TRBJ2-7 and the DNA end casts doubt on the J call. The CDR3 totals 14 residues. Per germline, CDR1 SNHLY and CDR2 FYNNEI. The CDR3 region is CASLRTGNAYEQYF. CDR3 DNA sequence: TGTGCCAGTCTACGAACAGGGAACGCCTACGAGCAGTACTTC.